These 5 T cell receptor beta chains originate from one sample sequenced in a study of CD8 T cells in ankylosing spondylitis. TCRdb re-derived calls from the 5' RACE reads in MiXCR, one entry per CDR3 protein. The profile shows approximately 100,000 distinct CDR3 sequences, roughly 8.3% of them singletons. Sequenced material: blood, either unsorted or a sorted T cell fraction (not recorded which). All receptors derive from a male donor with ankylosing spondylitis or in good health (not recorded which).

The V and J genes are TRBV4-3 and TRBJ1-5; tentative D call: TRBD1 (5 bases). Germline V CDR1 and CDR2: LGHNA, YSLEER. The germline V and J ends were trimmed by 1 base and 1 base, with 17 bases remaining between them. There are 18 residues in the CDR3. The CDR3 region is CASSQGPLGRASNQPQHF. The CDR3 DNA reads as TGCGCCAGCAGCCAAGGACCCTTAGGCAGGGCAAGCAATCAGCCCCAGCATTTT.

This clonotype was found many times. V usage is TRBV29-1 and J usage is TRBJ1-2; TRBD1 is a possible D gene (6 bases). V was shortened by 4 bases and J by 4 bases, with 10 bases between the two germline ends. Per germline, CDR1 SQVTM and CDR2 ANQGSEA. CDR3 length: 12 residues. The DNA of the CDR3 is TGCAGCGTTGCTACAGGGAGCTATGGCTACACCTTC. Its translation is CSVATGSYGYTF.

This clonotype showed up many times. The rearrangement uses TRBV4-3 and TRBJ2-7, with D perhaps TRBD1 (6 bases). The CDR3 has 16 amino acids. Per germline, CDR1 LGHNA and CDR2 YSLEER. V was clipped by 3 bases and J by 2 bases, with 17 bases between them. CDR3 in DNA: TGCGCCAGCAGCCAGACCCCCTGGGGGCTAACCTACGAGCAGTACTTC. Translating it yields CASSQTPWGLTYEQYF.

In this sample, this clonotype turned up many times. The CDR3 nucleotides are TGTGCCATCAGTGAGTCTGTGGGGTCCTACGAGCAGTACTTC. Residues: CAISESVGSYEQYF. The J gene is TRBJ2-7, the V gene TRBV10-3; no firm D call. V was cut by 0 bases and J by 1 base, with 7 bases left in between. This CDR3 is built from 14 residues. Germline V gene lookup returns CDR1 ENHRY and CDR2 SYGVKD.

In this sample, this clonotype turned up many times. The chain links TRBV5-1 to TRBJ2-1; D is perhaps TRBD2 (6 bases). Germline V gene sequence: CDR1 SGHRS, CDR2 YFSETQ. The CDR3 has 15 amino acids. Trimming cost V 5 bases and J 10 bases, with 22 bases left between them. The DNA of the CDR3 is TGCGCCAGCAGGCCCGAACTGGCGGGGTCAGGGGAGCAGTTCTTC. As protein: CASRPELAGSGEQFF.